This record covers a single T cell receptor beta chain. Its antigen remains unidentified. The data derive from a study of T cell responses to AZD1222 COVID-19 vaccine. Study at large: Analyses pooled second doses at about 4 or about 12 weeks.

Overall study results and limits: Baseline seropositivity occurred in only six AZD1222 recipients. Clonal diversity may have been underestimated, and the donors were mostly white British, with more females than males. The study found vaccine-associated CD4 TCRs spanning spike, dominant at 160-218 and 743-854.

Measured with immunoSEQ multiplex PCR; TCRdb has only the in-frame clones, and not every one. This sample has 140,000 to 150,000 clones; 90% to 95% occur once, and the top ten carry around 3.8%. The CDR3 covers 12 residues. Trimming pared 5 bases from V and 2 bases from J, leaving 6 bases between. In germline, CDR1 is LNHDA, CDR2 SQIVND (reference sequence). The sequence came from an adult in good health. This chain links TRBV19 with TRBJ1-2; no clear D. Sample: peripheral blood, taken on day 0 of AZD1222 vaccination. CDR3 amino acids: CASSGPNYGYTF. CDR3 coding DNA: TGTGCCAGTAGTGGGCCGAACTATGGCTACACCTTC. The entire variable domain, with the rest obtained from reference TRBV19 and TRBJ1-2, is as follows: DGGITQSPKYLFRKEGQNVTLSCEQNLNHDAMYWYRQDPGQGLRLIYYSQIVNDFQKGDIAEGYSVSREKKESFPLTVTSAQKNPTAFYLCASSGPNYGYTFGSGTRLTVV.